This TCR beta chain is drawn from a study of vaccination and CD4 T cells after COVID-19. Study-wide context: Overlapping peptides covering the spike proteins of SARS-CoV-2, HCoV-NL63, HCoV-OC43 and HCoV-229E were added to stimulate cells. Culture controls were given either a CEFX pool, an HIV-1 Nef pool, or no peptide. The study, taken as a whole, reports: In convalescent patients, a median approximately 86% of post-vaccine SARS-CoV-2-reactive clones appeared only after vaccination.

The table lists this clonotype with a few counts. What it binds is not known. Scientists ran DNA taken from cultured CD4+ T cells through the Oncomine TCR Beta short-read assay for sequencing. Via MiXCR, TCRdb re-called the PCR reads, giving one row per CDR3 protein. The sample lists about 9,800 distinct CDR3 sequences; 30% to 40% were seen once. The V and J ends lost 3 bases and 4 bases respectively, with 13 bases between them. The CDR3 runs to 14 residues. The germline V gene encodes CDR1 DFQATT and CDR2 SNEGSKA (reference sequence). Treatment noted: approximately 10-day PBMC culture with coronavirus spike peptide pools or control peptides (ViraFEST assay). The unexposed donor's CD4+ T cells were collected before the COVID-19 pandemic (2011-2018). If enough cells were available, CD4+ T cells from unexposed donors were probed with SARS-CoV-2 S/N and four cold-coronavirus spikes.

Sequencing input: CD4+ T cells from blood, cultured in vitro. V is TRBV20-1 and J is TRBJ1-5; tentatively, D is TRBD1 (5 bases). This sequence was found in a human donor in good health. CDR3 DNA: TGCAGTGCTAGTCAGGGAAGATGGAATCAGCCCCAGCATTTT. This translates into CSASQGRWNQPQHF.